These 8 T cell receptor beta chains originate from one sample sequenced in a study of blood T cell repertoires in COVID-19. The table came from immunoSEQ multiplex PCR; TCRdb's copy has only in-frame clones and leaves some out. The table shows fewer than 350,000 clones, with around nine tenths occurring only once. Specimen: PBMCs or T cells enriched from blood (not recorded which). The receptor set was obtained from a woman in her twenties or thirties who had been exposed to COVID-19.

J is TRBJ1-6 and V is TRBV7-9, with TRBD1 as a possible D gene (5 bases). V shed 1 base and J shed 7 bases, with 8 bases lying between them. CDR3 length: 14 residues. In germline, CDR1 is SEHNR, CDR2 FQNEAQ (reference sequence). The CDR3 sequence is CASSLERTNSPLHF. Here the CDR3 DNA reads TGTGCCAGCAGCTTAGAAAGGACAAATTCACCCCTCCACTTT. The complete variable domain, with remaining parts taken from reference TRBV7-9 and TRBJ1-6, reads DTGVSQNPRHKITKRGQNVTFRCDPISEHNRLYWYRQTLGQGPEFLTYFQNEAQLEKSRLLSDRFSAERPKGSFSTLEIQRTEQGDSAMYLCASSLERTNSPLHFGNGTRLTVT.

The rearrangement uses TRBV28 and TRBJ2-7; D unresolved. V was trimmed by 6 bases and J by 2 bases, leaving 8 bases between them. CDR3 length: 12 residues. Germline-derived CDR1 and CDR2 are MDHEN and SYDVKM. Here the CDR3 reads CASRAGPYEQYF. CDR3 DNA: TGTGCCAGCAGGGCTGGGCCCTACGAGCAGTACTTC.

The chain combines TRBV29-1 with TRBJ1-2, with 7 bases identical to TRBD1. The V gene end was trimmed by 4 bases and the J gene end by 4 bases; junction bases not matched to a gene: 6. Germline V gives CDR1 SQVTM, CDR2 ANQGSEA. The CDR3 contains 13 residues. DNA of the CDR3: TGCAGCGTTGGGCAGGGGGGAGGCTATGGCTACACCTTC. It translates to CSVGQGGGYGYTF. The variable domain in full, with the rest retrieved from reference TRBV29-1 and TRBJ1-2, is SAVISQKPSRDICQRGTSLTIQCQVDSQVTMMFWYRQQPGQSLTLIATANQGSEATYESGFVIDKFPISRPNLTFSTLTVSNMSPEDSSIYLCSVGQGGGYGYTFGSGTRLTVV.

The chain is built from TRBV27 and TRBJ2-1; D gene ambiguous. The CDR3 has 15 residues. The V and J ends lost 6 bases and 6 bases respectively, with 18 bases between them. Germline values: CDR1 MNHEY, CDR2 SMNVEV (reference sequence). In DNA form, the CDR3 reads TGTGCCAGCAGATCCAAGATTTCAGTCTTCAATGAGCAGTTCTTC. It translates to CASRSKISVFNEQFF.

The V and J genes are TRBV6-5 and TRBJ2-1; maybe TRBD2 (6 bases). This CDR3 is built from 14 residues. The V and J ends lost 8 bases and 1 base respectively, with 12 bases between them. CDR1 and CDR2 (germline): MNHEY, SVGAGI. The CDR3 DNA sequence: TGTGCCAGCTGTAGCGGTTGGTCCTACAATGAGCAGTTCTTC. Translated: CASCSGWSYNEQFF.

In this sample, this clone turned up a few times. The genes are TRBV18 and TRBJ1-2; no definite D call. Trimming cost V 4 bases and J 10 bases, with 19 bases left between them. CDR1 is KGHSH and CDR2 is LQKENI in the germline V gene. CDR3 size: 14 residues. In DNA form, the CDR3 reads TGTGCCAGCTCACTTGGAGGGCTGCCCCTTGACTACACCTTC. It is translated as CASSLGGLPLDYTF.

The chain recombines TRBV28 with TRBJ2-5; TRBD2 aligns across 15 bases. This CDR3 contains 15 residues. Germline trimming cut 5 bases from V and 9 bases from J; bases unmatched to any gene: 7. Germline V gene data show CDR1 as MDHEN and CDR2 as SYDVKM. DNA for the CDR3: TGTGCCAGCAGTCCGGGACTAGCGGGGGGTTGGGCCCAGTACTTC. Its protein is CASSPGLAGGWAQYF.

The chain joins TRBV19 to TRBJ1-2, with TRBD1 matching 7 bases. Germline V gene sequence: CDR1 LNHDA, CDR2 SQIVND (reference sequence). The junction had 13 bases not matched to a gene; V was cut back by 6 bases and J by 9 bases. The CDR3 consists of 14 residues. Here the CDR3 DNA reads TGTGCCAGTAGAGAAATAGGGGGCGACAAGAGCTACACCTTC. Protein sequence: CASREIGGDKSYTF.